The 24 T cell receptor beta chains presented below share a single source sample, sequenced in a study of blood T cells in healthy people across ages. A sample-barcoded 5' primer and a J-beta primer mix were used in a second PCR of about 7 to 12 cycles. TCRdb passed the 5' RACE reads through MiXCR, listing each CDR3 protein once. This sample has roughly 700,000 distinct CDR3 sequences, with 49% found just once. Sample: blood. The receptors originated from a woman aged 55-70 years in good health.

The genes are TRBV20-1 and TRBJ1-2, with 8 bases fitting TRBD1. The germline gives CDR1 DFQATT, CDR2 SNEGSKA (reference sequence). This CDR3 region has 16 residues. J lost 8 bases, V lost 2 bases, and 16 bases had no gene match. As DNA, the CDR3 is TGCAGTGCTAGACCTCGGACAGGGTCCCCGTCATTGGGCTACACCTTC. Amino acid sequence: CSARPRTGSPSLGYTF.

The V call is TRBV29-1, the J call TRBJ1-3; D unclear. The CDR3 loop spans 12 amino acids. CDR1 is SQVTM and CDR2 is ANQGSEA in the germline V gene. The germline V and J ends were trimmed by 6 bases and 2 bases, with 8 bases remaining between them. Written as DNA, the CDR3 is TGCAGCGTCCCAGGTCCTGGAAACACCATATATTTT. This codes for CSVPGPGNTIYF. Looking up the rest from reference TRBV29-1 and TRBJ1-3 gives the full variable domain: SAVISQKPSRDICQRGTSLTIQCQVDSQVTMMFWYRQQPGQSLTLIATANQGSEATYESGFVIDKFPISRPNLTFSTLTVSNMSPEDSSIYLCSVPGPGNTIYFGEGSWLTVV.

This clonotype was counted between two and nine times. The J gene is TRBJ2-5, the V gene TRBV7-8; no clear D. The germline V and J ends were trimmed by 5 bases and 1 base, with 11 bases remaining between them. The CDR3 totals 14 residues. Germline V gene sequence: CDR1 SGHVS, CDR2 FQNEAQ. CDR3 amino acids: CASSLDSAQETQYF. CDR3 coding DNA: TGTGCCAGCAGCCTCGACTCGGCCCAAGAGACCCAGTACTTC.

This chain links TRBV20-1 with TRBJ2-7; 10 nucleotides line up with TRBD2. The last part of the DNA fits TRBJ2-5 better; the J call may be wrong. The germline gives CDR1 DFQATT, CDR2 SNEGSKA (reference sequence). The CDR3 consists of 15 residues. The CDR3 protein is CSARDPSGRQETQYF. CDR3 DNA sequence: TGCAGTGCTAGAGATCCTAGCGGGAGACAAGAGACCCAGTACTTC.

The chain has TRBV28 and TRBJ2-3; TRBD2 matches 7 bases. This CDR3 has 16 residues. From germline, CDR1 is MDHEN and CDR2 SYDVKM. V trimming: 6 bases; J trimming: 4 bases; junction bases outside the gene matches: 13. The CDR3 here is CASSPQERGIADTQYF. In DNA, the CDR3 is TGTGCCAGCAGCCCGCAGGAGCGGGGTATTGCAGATACGCAGTATTTT.

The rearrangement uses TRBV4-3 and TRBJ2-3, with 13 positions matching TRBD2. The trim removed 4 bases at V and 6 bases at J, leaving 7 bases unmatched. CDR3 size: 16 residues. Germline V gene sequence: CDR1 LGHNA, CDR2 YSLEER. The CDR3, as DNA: TGCGCCAGCAGCCCGAGACTAGCGGGAGGAGGGGATACGCAGTATTTT. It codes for CASSPRLAGGGDTQYF.

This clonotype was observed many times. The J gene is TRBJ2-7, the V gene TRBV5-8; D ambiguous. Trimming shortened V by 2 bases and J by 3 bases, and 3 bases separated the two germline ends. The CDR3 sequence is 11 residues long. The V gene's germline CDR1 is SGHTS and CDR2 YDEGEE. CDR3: CASSFNYEQYF. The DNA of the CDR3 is TGTGCCAGCAGCTTCAACTACGAGCAGTACTTC.

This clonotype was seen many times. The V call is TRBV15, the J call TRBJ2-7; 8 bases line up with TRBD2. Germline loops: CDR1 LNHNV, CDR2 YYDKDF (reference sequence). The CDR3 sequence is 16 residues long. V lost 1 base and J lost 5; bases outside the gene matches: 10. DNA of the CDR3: TGTGCCACCAGCAGAGGTACGAGCGGGAGTTCCCACGAGCAGTACTTC. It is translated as CATSRGTSGSSHEQYF.

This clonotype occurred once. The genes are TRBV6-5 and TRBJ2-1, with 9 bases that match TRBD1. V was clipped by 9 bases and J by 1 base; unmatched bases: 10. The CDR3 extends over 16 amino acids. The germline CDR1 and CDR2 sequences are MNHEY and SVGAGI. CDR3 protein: CASGTGRTKSYNEQFF. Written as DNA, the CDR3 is TGTGCCAGTGGGACAGGGCGCACCAAATCCTACAATGAGCAGTTCTTC.

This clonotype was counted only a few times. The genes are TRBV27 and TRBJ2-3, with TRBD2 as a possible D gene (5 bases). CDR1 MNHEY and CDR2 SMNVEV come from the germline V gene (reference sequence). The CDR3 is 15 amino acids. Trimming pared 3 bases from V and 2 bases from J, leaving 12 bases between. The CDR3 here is CASSLGSGFTDTQYF. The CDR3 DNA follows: TGTGCCAGCAGTTTGGGGAGCGGATTCACAGATACGCAGTATTTT.

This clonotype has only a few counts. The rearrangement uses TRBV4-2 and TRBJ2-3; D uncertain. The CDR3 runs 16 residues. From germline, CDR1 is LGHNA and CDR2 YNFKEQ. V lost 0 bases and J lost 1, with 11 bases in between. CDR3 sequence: CASSQDRSARTDTQYF. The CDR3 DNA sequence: TGTGCCAGCAGCCAAGATCGGAGTGCTCGCACAGATACGCAGTATTTT.

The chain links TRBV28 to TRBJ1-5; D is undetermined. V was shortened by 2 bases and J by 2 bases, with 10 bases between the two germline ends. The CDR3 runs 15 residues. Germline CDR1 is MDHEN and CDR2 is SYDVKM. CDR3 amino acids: CASSLALPGNQPQHF. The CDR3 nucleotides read TGTGCCAGCAGTTTAGCCCTCCCCGGCAATCAGCCCCAGCATTTT.

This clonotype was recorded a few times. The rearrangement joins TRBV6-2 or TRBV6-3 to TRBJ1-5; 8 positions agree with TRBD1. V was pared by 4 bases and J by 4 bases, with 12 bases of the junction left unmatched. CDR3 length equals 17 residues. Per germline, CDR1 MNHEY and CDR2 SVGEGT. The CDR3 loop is CASSSKYKGQANQPQHF. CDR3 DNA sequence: TGTGCCAGCAGTTCGAAATATAAGGGACAGGCGAATCAGCCCCAGCATTTT.

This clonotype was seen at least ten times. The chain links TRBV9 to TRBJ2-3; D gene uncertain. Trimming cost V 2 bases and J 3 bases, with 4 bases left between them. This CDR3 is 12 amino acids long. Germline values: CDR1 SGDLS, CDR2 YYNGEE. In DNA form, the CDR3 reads TGTGCCAGCAGCGTGAGTACAGATACGCAGTATTTT. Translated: CASSVSTDTQYF.

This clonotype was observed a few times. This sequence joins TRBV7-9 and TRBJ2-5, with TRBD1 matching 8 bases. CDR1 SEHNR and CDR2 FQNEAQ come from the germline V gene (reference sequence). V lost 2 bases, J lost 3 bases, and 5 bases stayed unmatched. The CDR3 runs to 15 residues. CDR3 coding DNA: TGTGCCAGCAGCTTATCCCAGGGGGCGGAAGAGACCCAGTACTTC. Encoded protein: CASSLSQGAEETQYF.

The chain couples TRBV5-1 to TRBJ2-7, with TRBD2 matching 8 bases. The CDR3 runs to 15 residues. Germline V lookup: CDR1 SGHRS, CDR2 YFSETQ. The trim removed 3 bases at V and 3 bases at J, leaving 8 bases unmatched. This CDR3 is CASSYGLATIYEQYF. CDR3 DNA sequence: TGCGCCAGCAGCTACGGACTAGCTACAATCTACGAGCAGTACTTC.

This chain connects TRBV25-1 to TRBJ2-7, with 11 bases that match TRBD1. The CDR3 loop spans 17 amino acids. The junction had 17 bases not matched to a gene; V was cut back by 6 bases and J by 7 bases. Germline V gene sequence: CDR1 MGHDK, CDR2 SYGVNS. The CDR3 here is CASRRSGARTGGEEQYF. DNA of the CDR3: TGTGCCAGCAGGAGATCAGGTGCGAGGACAGGGGGCGAAGAGCAGTACTTC.

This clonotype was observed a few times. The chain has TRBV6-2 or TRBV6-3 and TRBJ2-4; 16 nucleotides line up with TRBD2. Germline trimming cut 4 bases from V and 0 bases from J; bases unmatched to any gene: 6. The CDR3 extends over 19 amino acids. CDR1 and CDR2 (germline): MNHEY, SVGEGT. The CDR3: CASSSFGTSGRGAKNIQYF. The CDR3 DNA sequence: TGTGCCAGCAGTTCCTTCGGGACTAGCGGGAGGGGAGCCAAAAACATTCAGTACTTC.

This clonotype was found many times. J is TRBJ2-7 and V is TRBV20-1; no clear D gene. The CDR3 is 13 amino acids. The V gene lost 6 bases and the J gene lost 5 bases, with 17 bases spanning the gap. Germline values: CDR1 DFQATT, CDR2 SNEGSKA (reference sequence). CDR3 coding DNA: TGCAGTGCCGCTCCCAATCCTACGCACGAGCAGTACTTC. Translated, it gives CSAAPNPTHEQYF.

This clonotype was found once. CDR3 coding DNA: TGTGCCAGCAGCGGGGACAGCTCCTATAATTCACCCCTCCACTTT. Its protein is CASSGDSSYNSPLHF. The V call is TRBV7-2, the J call TRBJ1-6, with 7 bases identical to TRBD1. The germline V gene encodes CDR1 SGHTA and CDR2 FQGNSA. Germline trimming cut 5 bases from V and 0 bases from J; bases unmatched to any gene: 1. CDR3 length equals 15 residues.

CDR3 nucleotide sequence: TGTGCCAGCAGCTTAACCATCGACGGCCTCATAACCGGGGAGCTGTTTTTT. Encoded protein: CASSLTIDGLITGELFF. This chain links TRBV7-8 with TRBJ2-2; unclear D gene. V lost 2 bases and J lost 5, with 18 bases in between. Looked up from germline, CDR1 is SGHVS and CDR2 is FQNEAQ. The CDR3 has 17 amino acids.

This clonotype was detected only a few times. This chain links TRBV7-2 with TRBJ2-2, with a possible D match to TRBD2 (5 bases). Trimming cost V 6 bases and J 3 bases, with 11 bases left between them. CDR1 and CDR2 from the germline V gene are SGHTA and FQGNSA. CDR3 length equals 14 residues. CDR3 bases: TGTGCCAGCAGTAGCGAGGGTCACACCGGGGAGCTGTTTTTT. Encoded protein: CASSSEGHTGELFF. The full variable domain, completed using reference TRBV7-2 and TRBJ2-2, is GAGVSQSPSNKVTEKGKDVELRCDPISGHTALYWYRQSLGQGLEFLIYFQGNSAPDKSGLPSDRFSAERTGGSVSTLTIQRTQQEDSAVYLCASSSEGHTGELFFGEGSRLTVL.

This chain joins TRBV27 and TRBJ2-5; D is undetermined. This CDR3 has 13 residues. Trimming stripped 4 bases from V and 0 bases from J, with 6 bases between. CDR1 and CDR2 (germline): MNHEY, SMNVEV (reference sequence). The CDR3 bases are TGTGCCAGCAGTTACAAATACCAAGAGACCCAGTACTTC. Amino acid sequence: CASSYKYQETQYF.

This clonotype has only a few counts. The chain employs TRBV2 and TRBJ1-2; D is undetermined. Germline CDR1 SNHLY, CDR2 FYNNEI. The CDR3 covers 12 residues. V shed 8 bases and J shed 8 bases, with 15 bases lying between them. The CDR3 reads CASSSDIYGYTF. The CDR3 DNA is TGTGCCAGCTCCTCCGACATCTACGGCTACACCTTC.